Following are 17 T cell receptor beta chains from one sample sequenced in a study of T cells in localized non-small cell lung cancer. The method was immunoSEQ multiplex PCR; TCRdb's version includes in-frame clones alone and lacks a portion of them. In the table there are around 19,000 clones, about nine tenths of which are singletons. The source material was PBMCs, sampled before any cancer treatment. The source is a man between 40 and 70 years old with stage II squamous cell lung carcinoma.

This clone was counted once. The chain links TRBV28 to TRBJ1-2; no definite D call. The CDR3 contains 12 residues. The V gene's germline CDR1 is MDHEN and CDR2 SYDVKM. V was shortened by 5 bases and J by 8 bases, with 12 bases between the two germline ends. CDR3 sequence reads: CASSTLLQGYTF. CDR3 sequence (DNA): TGTGCCAGCAGTACTCTTCTTCAGGGCTACACCTTC.

The V and J genes are TRBV30 and TRBJ1-5; 12 bases agree with TRBD1. V lost 0 bases and J lost 6; bases outside the gene matches: 6. This CDR3 region has 16 residues. The V gene's germline CDR1 is GTSNPN and CDR2 SVGIG (reference sequence). CDR3 DNA sequence: TGTGCCTGGAGTGTTAAGGGACAGGGGGCGCGTCAGCCCCAGCATTTT. Translation: CAWSVKGQGARQPQHF.

The V call is TRBV7-9, the J call TRBJ2-7, with D possibly called TRBD1 or TRBD2 (5 bases each). The V and J ends lost 5 bases and 2 bases respectively, with 13 bases between them. Germline V lookup: CDR1 SEHNR, CDR2 FQNEAQ (reference sequence). The CDR3 is 14 residues long. CDR3 amino acids: CASSARGTTYEQYF. The CDR3 DNA reads as TGTGCCAGCAGCGCACGGGGCACTACCTACGAGCAGTACTTC.

This chain's CDR3 is CASSVPGLAGTGELFF. The CDR3 nucleotides are TGTGCCAGCAGCGTTCCGGGACTAGCGGGAACCGGGGAGCTGTTTTTT. The gene calls are TRBV7-3 and TRBJ2-2; 13 bases are shared with TRBD2. From germline, CDR1 is SGHTA and CDR2 FQGTGA. The CDR3 has 16 residues. The V gene end was trimmed by 5 bases and the J gene end by 5 bases; junction bases not matched to a gene: 5. Full variable domain (outside the CDR3, taken from reference TRBV7-3 and TRBJ2-2): GAGVSQTPSNKVTEKGKYVELRCDPISGHTALYWYRQSLGQGPEFLIYFQGTGAADDSGLPNDRFFAVRPEGSVSTLKIQRTERGDSAVYLCASSVPGLAGTGELFFGEGSRLTVL.

The gene calls are TRBV11-2 and TRBJ1-1; 9 positions agree with TRBD1. The germline V gene encodes CDR1 SGHAT and CDR2 FQNNGV. With 5 bases clipped from V and 5 bases from J, the junction kept 6 bases outside the gene matches. The CDR3 length is 14 residues. The CDR3 DNA follows: TGTGCCAGCAGCCGGGGACAGGGAGGGACTGAAGCTTTCTTT. Translating gives CASSRGQGGTEAFF.

The V gene is TRBV6-5, the J gene TRBJ1-2; TRBD1 matches 7 bases. Germline CDR1 and CDR2: MNHEY and SVGAGI. V lost 0 bases, J lost 5 bases, and 0 bases stayed unmatched. The CDR3 covers 13 residues. The chain's CDR3 is CASSYSTGYGYTF. The CDR3 region has the DNA TGTGCCAGCAGTTACTCGACAGGGTATGGCTACACCTTC.

This clone was seen just once. The chain has TRBV30 and TRBJ2-1, with D possibly TRBD1 on 5 matching bases. The germline V gene has CDR1 GTSNPN and CDR2 SVGIG (reference sequence). CDR3 length equals 13 residues. V shed 5 bases and J shed 10 bases, with 18 bases lying between them. The CDR3 region is CAWAQGFVEEQFF. The CDR3 coding sequence is TGTGCCTGGGCCCAGGGATTCGTTGAGGAGCAGTTCTTC.

This clone has a single count. The J gene is TRBJ2-1, the V gene TRBV5-1, with D hard to call. Trimming stripped 2 bases from V and 10 bases from J, with 10 bases between. CDR1 is SGHRS, CDR2 YFSETQ, per germline. The CDR3 covers 12 residues. The CDR3 spells CASSFLEEEQFF. The CDR3, as DNA: TGCGCCAGCAGCTTCCTAGAGGAGGAGCAGTTCTTC.

The chain recombines TRBV25-1 with TRBJ2-5; D is unclear. Trimming pared 1 base from V and 5 bases from J, leaving 11 bases between. This CDR3 spans 14 amino acids. Germline assignment: CDR1 MGHDK and CDR2 SYGVNS. The CDR3 protein is CASSESRSVETQYF. The CDR3 DNA is TGTGCCAGCAGTGAATCCAGGAGCGTGGAGACCCAGTACTTC.

This rearrangement joins TRBV30 to TRBJ1-1; TRBD1 might be the D (6 bases). This CDR3 has 11 amino acids. V lost 0 bases, J lost 11 bases, and 10 bases lay in between. Germline assignment: CDR1 GTSNPN and CDR2 SVGIG (reference sequence). The CDR3 here is CAWSVQGGAFF. The CDR3 DNA reads TGTGCCTGGAGTGTACAGGGCGGGGCTTTCTTT. Combining the CDR3 with reference TRBV30 and TRBJ1-1 gives the whole variable domain SQTIHQWPATLVQPVGSPLSLECTVEGTSNPNLYWYRQAAGRGLQLLFYSVGIGQISSEVPQNLSASRPQDRQFILSSKKLLLSDSGFYLCAWSVQGGAFFGQGTRLTVV.

The chain links TRBV29-1 to TRBJ2-7, with a tentative D call TRBD1 (6 bases). Germline V CDR1 and CDR2: SQVTM, ANQGSEA. With 1 base removed from V and 2 bases from J, the gap between germline ends came to 6 bases. The CDR3 has 12 amino acids. The chain's CDR3 is CSVEGDTYEQYF. CDR3 nucleotides: TGCAGCGTTGAAGGGGACACCTACGAGCAGTACTTC.

The chain uses TRBV11-2 and TRBJ1-2; possible D gene TRBD1, 5 bases. The CDR3 has 15 residues. Germline values: CDR1 SGHAT, CDR2 FQNNGV. Trimming took off 6 bases at V and 7 bases at J, with 21 bases between the two ends. CDR3 bases: TGTGCCAGCAGTACACTCAACAGGAGGGCGATTGGCTACACCTTC. Translated: CASSTLNRRAIGYTF.

The chain carries TRBV2 and TRBJ2-2; 9 bases are a match to TRBD1. Germline CDR1 and CDR2: SNHLY and FYNNEI. The V and J ends lost 10 bases and 6 bases, in that order; junction bases with no gene match: 9. The CDR3 sequence is 14 residues long. CDR3 residues: CATSRTGVPGELFF. CDR3 bases: TGTGCCACCTCTAGGACAGGGGTGCCCGGGGAGCTGTTTTTT.

The chain combines TRBV6-1 with TRBJ2-5; 7 bases align to TRBD1. The length of the CDR3 is 15 residues. Unmatched junction bases numbered 10, after V lost 7 bases and J lost 2 bases. CDR1 and CDR2 (germline): MNHNS, SASEGT. The CDR3 spells CASTTSPGQQETQYF. The CDR3 region has the DNA TGTGCCAGCACCACGAGCCCGGGACAGCAAGAGACCCAGTACTTC.

The rearrangement uses TRBV18 and TRBJ1-1, with TRBD1 matching over 7 bases. In germline, CDR1 is KGHSH, CDR2 LQKENI. Trimming took 4 bases from V and 8 from J; bases not matched to a gene: 1. The CDR3 covers 11 residues. In DNA, the CDR3 is TGTGCCAGCTCACTACAGGGGGAAGCTTTCTTT. Translation gives CASSLQGEAFF.

This chain joins TRBV18 and TRBJ2-5; either TRBD1 or TRBD2 may supply D (5 bases each). Germline loops: CDR1 KGHSH, CDR2 LQKENI. V lost 3 bases and J lost 4, with 9 bases in between. CDR3 length: 13 amino acids. DNA of the CDR3: TGTGCCAGCTCACCTCGGGACGGAGAGACCCAGTACTTC. This codes for CASSPRDGETQYF.

V is TRBV11-2 and J is TRBJ1-1, with no clear D. Germline values: CDR1 SGHAT, CDR2 FQNNGV. This CDR3 is built from 15 residues. The V and J ends lost 5 bases and 7 bases respectively, with 20 bases between them. CDR3 sequence: CASSPGRPAVGEAFF. The CDR3 DNA sequence: TGTGCCAGCAGCCCTGGGAGGCCCGCGGTAGGTGAAGCTTTCTTT. The full variable domain, completed using reference TRBV11-2 and TRBJ1-1, is EAGVAQSPRYKIIEKRQSVAFWCNPISGHATLYWYQQILGQGPKLLIQFQNNGVVDDSQLPKDRFSAERLKGVDSTLKIQPAKLEDSAVYLCASSPGRPAVGEAFFGQGTRLTVV.